The entry below gives a single T cell receptor beta chain sequence along with its context. Antigen unknown. The CDR3 has 15 residues. Germline lookup yields CDR1 MNHEY and CDR2 SMNVEV (reference sequence). V shed 3 bases and J 0 bases; nucleotides not matched to a gene: 4. After 5'RACE with constant-segment primers, TCR alpha and TCR beta cDNA libraries carrying sample barcodes and UMIs were obtained. TCRdb re-derived calls from the 5' RACE reads in MiXCR, one entry per CDR3 protein. The table has approximately 260,000 distinct CDR3 sequences, approximately 19% seen once; the top ten hold roughly 23%. This specimen comes from a study of T-cell memory formation after mild COVID-19. Findings and limits, study-wide: Mostly located in CM and EM were contracting CD4+ clones, with contracting CD8+ clones located in EMRA.

The receptor was isolated from a man in his late teens or twenties who had mild COVID-19 (a few samples of this study predate the infection). Cell type and time point are not known. This chain links TRBV27 with TRBJ1-1; TRBD1 aligns across 7 bases. The source material was PBMCs or a T cell subset sorted from them (not recorded which). Here the CDR3 reads CASSFVGQLNTEAFF. In DNA, the CDR3 is TGTGCCAGCAGTTTCGTGGGACAGCTGAACACTGAAGCTTTCTTT.